This T cell receptor (beta chain) was recorded in a study of blood T cell repertoires in COVID-19. Profiling relied on immunoSEQ multiplex PCR, and the TCRdb table lists in-frame clones only, not all of them. The sample shows hundreds of thousands of clones, 65% to 85% of them seen only once. Sequencing used peripheral blood. The TCR was taken from a woman in her 50s with acute or convalescent COVID-19.

CDR3 protein: CASSPPGGGPYEQYF. The DNA for the CDR3 is TGTGCCAGCAGTCCCCCTGGGGGAGGGCCCTACGAGCAGTACTTC. The chain uses TRBV28 and TRBJ2-7, with 7 bases fitting TRBD2. The CDR3 loop spans 15 amino acids. The J segment lost 2 bases and the V segment lost 5 bases, leaving 9 bases of the junction unmatched. Per the germline V gene, CDR1 is MDHEN and CDR2 is SYDVKM.